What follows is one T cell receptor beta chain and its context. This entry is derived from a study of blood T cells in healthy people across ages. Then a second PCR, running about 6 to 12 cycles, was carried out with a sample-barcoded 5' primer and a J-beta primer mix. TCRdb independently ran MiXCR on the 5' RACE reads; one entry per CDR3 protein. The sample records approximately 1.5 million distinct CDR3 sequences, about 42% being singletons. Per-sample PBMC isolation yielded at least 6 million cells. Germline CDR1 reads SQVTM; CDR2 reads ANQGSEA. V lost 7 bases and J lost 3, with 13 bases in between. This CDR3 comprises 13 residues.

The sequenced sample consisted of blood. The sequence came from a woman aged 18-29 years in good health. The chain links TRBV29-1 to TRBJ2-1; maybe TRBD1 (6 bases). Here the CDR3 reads CSGTDRDYNEQFF. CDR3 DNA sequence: TGCAGCGGGACAGATCGAGACTACAATGAGCAGTTCTTC.